The 29 T cell receptor beta chains below all came from one sample that was sequenced in a study of shared clonotypes between healthy human individuals. The protocol was immunoSEQ multiplex PCR, while the TCRdb copy is restricted to in-frame clones and leaves out a portion. The repertoire has some 2.3 million clones, 85% to 95% of them found once; the top ten carry under 0.45%. The sequencing input was naive CD4+ T cells from PBMCs. The subset: CD45RA+ positively selected. The source of these receptors is a young man in good health. Some clones in this sample may be carry-over from other donors' samples.

The chain carries TRBV7-8 and TRBJ1-3; TRBD1 matches at 8 bases. The trim removed 0 bases at V and 3 bases at J, leaving 4 bases unmatched. CDR1 and CDR2 from the germline V gene are SGHVS and FQNEAQ. The CDR3 totals 16 residues. The CDR3 here is CASSLAQGAVGNTIYF. The CDR3 region has the DNA TGTGCCAGCAGCTTAGCGCAGGGGGCGGTTGGAAACACCATATATTTT. Full variable domain (missing parts from reference TRBV7-8 and TRBJ1-3): GAGVSQSPRYKVAKRGQDVALRCDPISGHVSLFWYQQALGQGPEFLTYFQNEAQLDKSGLPSDRFFAERPEGSVSTLKIQRTQQEDSAVYLCASSLAQGAVGNTIYFGEGSWLTVV.

The chain employs TRBV5-4 and TRBJ2-2; D not certain. Germline V lookup: CDR1 SGHNT, CDR2 YYREEE (reference sequence). The CDR3 sequence is 15 residues long. Trimming removed 4 bases at V and 0 bases at J, with 10 bases between. The CDR3 loop is CASSIGGPNTGELFF. The DNA for the CDR3 is TGTGCCAGCAGCATCGGCGGACCGAACACCGGGGAGCTGTTTTTT.

The chain recombines TRBV7-9 with TRBJ2-3; maybe TRBD1 (5 bases). The germline V gene has CDR1 SEHNR and CDR2 FQNEAQ (reference sequence). This CDR3 comprises 13 residues. V was pared by 4 bases and J by 8 bases, with 13 bases between. The CDR3 sequence is CASSSEWGGTQYF. CDR3 sequence (DNA): TGTGCCAGCAGCTCAGAGTGGGGCGGTACGCAGTATTTT. The full variable domain, rest sourced from reference TRBV7-9 and TRBJ2-3, is DTGVSQNPRHKITKRGQNVTFRCDPISEHNRLYWYRQTLGQGPEFLTYFQNEAQLEKSRLLSDRFSAERPKGSFSTLEIQRTEQGDSAMYLCASSSEWGGTQYFGPGTRLTVL.

This chain links TRBV5-1 with TRBJ2-2, with 8 nucleotides matching TRBD2. The junction had 10 bases not matched to a gene; V was cut back by 4 bases and J by 8 bases. In germline, CDR1 is SGHRS, CDR2 YFSETQ. This CDR3 comprises 15 residues. The CDR3 here is CASSPGTSGMGELFF. CDR3 coding DNA: TGCGCCAGCAGCCCCGGGACTAGTGGTATGGGGGAGCTGTTTTTT.

J is TRBJ1-1 and V is TRBV7-9; D is possibly TRBD1 (6 bases). The CDR3 runs to 13 residues. The germline V and J ends were trimmed by 5 bases and 0 bases, with 7 bases remaining between them. CDR1 SEHNR and CDR2 FQNEAQ come from the germline V gene (reference sequence). In DNA, the CDR3 is TGTGCCAGCAGCCGGACAGTGAACACTGAAGCTTTCTTT. It specifies CASSRTVNTEAFF.

J is TRBJ2-7 and V is TRBV19; 8 nucleotides align to TRBD1. Trimming at V came to 5 bases and at J to 0 bases, leaving 6 bases not matched to a gene. This CDR3 has 15 amino acids. CDR1 LNHDA and CDR2 SQIVND come from the germline V gene (reference sequence). The CDR3 DNA reads as TGTGCCAGTAGTTCCTGGGACAGGTCCTCCTACGAGCAGTACTTC. Amino acids: CASSSWDRSSYEQYF.

This chain uses TRBV14 with TRBJ2-7; 7 bases are shared with TRBD1. Germline assignment: CDR1 SGHDN and CDR2 FVKESK. CDR3 size: 18 residues. J lost 2 bases, V lost 1 base, and 14 bases had no gene match. CDR3 bases: TGTGCCAGCAGCCAAGGACGGAGACAGGGTCCCTTAACCTACGAGCAGTACTTC. Protein sequence: CASSQGRRQGPLTYEQYF.

The chain carries TRBV6-6 and TRBJ2-7; D uncertain. The CDR3 contains 15 residues. Trimming stripped 3 bases from V and 7 bases from J, with 19 bases between. Germline V CDR1 and CDR2: MNHNY, SVGAGI (reference sequence). The CDR3 nucleotides are TGTGCCAGCAGTTATCCCCCCCATCAGTCTGAGGAGCAGTACTTC. Translation gives CASSYPPHQSEEQYF.

Note on this clone: The sample holds other DNA sequences that translate to the same CDR3. This chain links TRBV7-9 with TRBJ2-1, with D uncertain. With 1 base removed from V and 7 bases from J, the gap between germline ends came to 2 bases. The CDR3 covers 11 residues. The germline V gene encodes CDR1 SEHNR and CDR2 FQNEAQ (reference sequence). The CDR3 is CASSLGNEQFF. The CDR3 DNA follows: TGTGCCAGCAGCTTAGGAAATGAGCAGTTCTTC.

The chain couples TRBV2 to TRBJ2-6; TRBD2 matches at 12 bases. CDR3 size: 18 residues. J lost 4 bases, V lost 6 bases, and 10 bases had no gene match. In germline, CDR1 is SNHLY, CDR2 FYNNEI. The DNA for the CDR3 is TGTGCCAGCAGGGCACCTAGCGGGAGGGCGTTAGGGGCCAACGTCCTGACTTTC. Encoded protein: CASRAPSGRALGANVLTF.

The rearrangement uses TRBV5-1 and TRBJ2-4; 8 bases are a match to TRBD1. The V gene's germline CDR1 is SGHRS and CDR2 YFSETQ. CDR3 size: 14 residues. Trimming at V came to 3 bases and at J to 7 bases, leaving 6 bases not matched to a gene. CDR3 protein: CASSYGTGNNIQYF. The CDR3 coding sequence is TGCGCCAGCAGCTACGGGACAGGTAACAACATTCAGTACTTC.

The V and J genes are TRBV10-1 and TRBJ2-7; possibly TRBD1 for D (5 bases). The CDR3 contains 15 residues. V was cut by 4 bases and J by 3 bases, with 16 bases left in between. Germline V gene sequence: CDR1 WNHNN, CDR2 SYGVQD (reference sequence). In nucleotides, the CDR3 is TGCGCCAGCAGTGCTGGGGTTGCAGGGCGCTACGAGCAGTACTTC. It specifies CASSAGVAGRYEQYF.

This clone turned up a few times. CDR3 coding DNA: TGTGCCAGCTCACAGGGTTTGAGCACTGAAGCTTTCTTT. This translates into CASSQGLSTEAFF. V usage is TRBV18 and J usage is TRBJ1-1; D uncertain. Trimming took off 4 bases at V and 4 bases at J, with 10 bases between the two ends. Germline CDR1 KGHSH, CDR2 LQKENI. The CDR3 runs to 13 residues. Combining the CDR3 with reference TRBV18 and TRBJ1-1 gives the whole variable domain NAGVMQNPRHLVRRRGQEARLRCSPMKGHSHVYWYRQLPEEGLKFMVYLQKENIIDESGMPKERFSAEFPKEGPSILRIQQVVRGDSAAYFCASSQGLSTEAFFGQGTRLTVV.

To note about this clone: Additional DNA sequences in this sample encode the identical CDR3. The chain combines TRBV7-3 with TRBJ1-1, with 8 bases that match TRBD1. V shed 0 bases, J shed 1 base, and the junction held 1 base outside the gene matches. In germline, CDR1 is SGHTA, CDR2 FQGTGA. This CDR3 region has 15 residues. CDR3 amino acids: CASSLTGTGNTEAFF. The CDR3 DNA reads TGTGCCAGCAGCTTAACCGGGACAGGGAACACTGAAGCTTTCTTT.

J is TRBJ1-5 and V is TRBV11-2, with D possibly TRBD1 on 5 matching bases. The CDR3 is 15 residues long. CDR1 and CDR2 from the germline V gene are SGHAT and FQNNGV. Trimming stripped 2 bases from V and 5 bases from J, with 13 bases between. The CDR3 loop reads CASSLSGRVDQPQHF. The DNA of the CDR3 is TGTGCCAGCAGCTTATCCGGCAGGGTTGATCAGCCCCAGCATTTT.

The rearrangement links TRBV7-3 to TRBJ2-1, with 13 bases lining up with TRBD2. In germline, CDR1 is SGHTA, CDR2 FQGTGA. V was clipped by 1 base and J by 5 bases; unmatched bases: 14. The CDR3 totals 20 residues. CDR3 sequence (DNA): TGTGCCAGCAGCTTAAGTAGCAGGGAGACTAGCGGGAGGTCCAACAATGAGCAGTTCTTC. It encodes CASSLSSRETSGRSNNEQFF.

For this clone: The same CDR3 arises from other DNA sequences in this sample as well. CDR3 sequence: CASSLTQGSYEQYF. The CDR3, as DNA: TGTGCCAGCAGCTTAACGCAGGGGTCCTACGAGCAGTACTTC. V is TRBV7-9 and J is TRBJ2-7, with D perhaps TRBD1 (6 bases). V shed 2 bases and J shed 1 base, with 9 bases lying between them. The CDR3 contains 14 residues. Per the germline V gene, CDR1 is SEHNR and CDR2 is FQNEAQ (reference sequence).

A word on this clone: The sample contains more than one DNA sequence encoding this CDR3. The rearrangement uses TRBV6-5 and TRBJ2-7; D might be TRBD1 or TRBD2, each matching 5 bases. This CDR3 is built from 11 residues. Germline V lookup: CDR1 MNHEY, CDR2 SVGAGI. V was pared by 6 bases and J by 5 bases, with 8 bases between. CDR3 amino acids: CASRRGDEQYF. In nucleotides, the CDR3 is TGTGCCAGCAGGAGGGGTGACGAGCAGTACTTC.

The V gene is TRBV5-1, the J gene TRBJ1-3, with D perhaps TRBD1 (6 bases). The CDR3 contains 16 residues. From germline, CDR1 is SGHRS and CDR2 YFSETQ. Trimming took 4 bases from V and 6 from J, leaving 20 bases between them. CDR3 nucleotides: TGCGCCAGCAGCGTGCCGGACAGCGCCACGGAAAACACCATATATTTT. Its protein product is CASSVPDSATENTIYF.

The chain carries TRBV7-2 and TRBJ2-7; 9 nucleotides agree with TRBD1. CDR3 size: 14 residues. V dropped 5 bases and J dropped 7; count of bases not matched to a gene: 9. Germline V gives CDR1 SGHTA, CDR2 FQGNSA. The CDR3 spells CASSPGTGSWEQYF. In DNA, the CDR3 is TGTGCCAGCAGCCCCGGGACAGGGAGTTGGGAGCAGTACTTC.

This sequence joins TRBV11-2 and TRBJ2-1; D is unclear. Trimming removed 6 bases from V and 0 bases from J, with 9 bases in between. The CDR3 length is 14 residues. The germline CDR1 and CDR2 sequences are SGHAT and FQNNGV. CDR3 coding DNA: TGTGCCAGCAGTTTAAGCGCCTCCTACAATGAGCAGTTCTTC. Translated: CASSLSASYNEQFF.

This chain links TRBV7-9 with TRBJ2-2; 11 nucleotides align to TRBD2. The V gene's germline CDR1 is SEHNR and CDR2 FQNEAQ (reference sequence). This CDR3 is built from 16 residues. Trimming at V came to 5 bases and at J to 6 bases, leaving 8 bases not matched to a gene. This chain's CDR3 is CASSPPTSGRPGELFF. CDR3 DNA: TGTGCCAGCAGCCCACCCACTAGCGGGAGACCCGGGGAGCTGTTTTTT.

This clone was counted once. This sequence joins TRBV30 and TRBJ2-1; possibly TRBD1 for D (6 bases). CDR3 size: 13 residues. V gave up 6 bases and J gave up 9 bases, with 18 bases separating them. The germline V gene encodes CDR1 GTSNPN and CDR2 SVGIG (reference sequence). The CDR3 loop reads CACPSGWDTEQFF. CDR3 coding DNA: TGTGCCTGCCCCAGCGGTTGGGACACTGAGCAGTTCTTC.

About this clone: Other DNA sequences from this sample encode an identical CDR3 as well. This chain joins TRBV9 and TRBJ2-3; a weak D match, TRBD2 (6 bases). CDR1 is SGDLS, CDR2 YYNGEE, per germline. The ends were cut back, 2 bases at V and 1 base at J, with 11 bases in the middle. The CDR3 sequence is 15 residues long. The CDR3 DNA reads as TGTGCCAGCAGCGTGGGGGGAATCGGCACAGATACGCAGTATTTT. Amino acid sequence: CASSVGGIGTDTQYF.

V usage is TRBV11-2 and J usage is TRBJ2-2, with D tentatively TRBD1 (6 bases). This CDR3 region has 17 residues. Between the trimmed V and J ends, which lost 3 bases and 0 bases, there was a span of 14 bases. Germline CDR1 SGHAT, CDR2 FQNNGV. This CDR3 is CASSLKGHLPNTGELFF. DNA for the CDR3: TGTGCCAGCAGCTTGAAGGGACACTTACCGAACACCGGGGAGCTGTTTTTT.

This clone was seen only once. This sequence joins TRBV5-1 and TRBJ2-2, with D possibly TRBD2 on 5 matching bases. The CDR3 consists of 17 residues. V lost 2 bases and J lost 4, with 18 bases in between. The V gene's germline CDR1 is SGHRS and CDR2 YFSETQ. Here the CDR3 reads CASSFRGPFRGTGELFF. Here the CDR3 DNA reads TGCGCCAGCAGCTTCAGAGGTCCCTTTCGGGGCACCGGGGAGCTGTTTTTT.

With regard to this clone: The junction and the germline gene differ at one end; a read error may be behind it. J is TRBJ1-2 and V is TRBV7-9; 7 nucleotides align to TRBD1. This CDR3 is 14 amino acids long. Germline assignment: CDR1 SEHNR and CDR2 FQNEAQ (reference sequence). The CDR3 spells CASSFTGAILRTRF. As DNA, the CDR3 is TGTGCCAGCAGTTTCACAGGGGCCATCTTGAGAACCCGCTTC. Full variable domain (missing parts from reference TRBV7-9 and TRBJ1-2): DTGVSQNPRHKITKRGQNVTFRCDPISEHNRLYWYRQTLGQGPEFLTYFQNEAQLEKSRLLSDRFSAERPKGSFSTLEIQRTEQGDSAMYLCASSFTGAILRTRFGSGTRLTVV.

CDR3 protein: CASSLAFENGSRFF. The CDR3 nucleotides are TGCGCCAGCAGCTTGGCCTTCGAGAACGGCAGTAGGTTCTTT. This sequence joins TRBV5-1 and TRBJ1-1; D not resolved. Germline assignment: CDR1 SGHRS and CDR2 YFSETQ. The CDR3 spans 14 residues. V was pared by 0 bases and J by 14 bases, with 20 bases between.

This clone showed up just once. J is TRBJ2-3 and V is TRBV7-3; D may be TRBD1 (5 bases). CDR1 and CDR2 (germline): SGHTA, FQGTGA. The ends were cut back, 0 bases at V and 0 bases at J, with 16 bases in the middle. This CDR3 contains 18 residues. The DNA of the CDR3 is TGTGCCAGCAGCTTAACCGTAACGACAGATTCTAGCACAGATACGCAGTATTTT. Amino acid sequence: CASSLTVTTDSSTDTQYF.